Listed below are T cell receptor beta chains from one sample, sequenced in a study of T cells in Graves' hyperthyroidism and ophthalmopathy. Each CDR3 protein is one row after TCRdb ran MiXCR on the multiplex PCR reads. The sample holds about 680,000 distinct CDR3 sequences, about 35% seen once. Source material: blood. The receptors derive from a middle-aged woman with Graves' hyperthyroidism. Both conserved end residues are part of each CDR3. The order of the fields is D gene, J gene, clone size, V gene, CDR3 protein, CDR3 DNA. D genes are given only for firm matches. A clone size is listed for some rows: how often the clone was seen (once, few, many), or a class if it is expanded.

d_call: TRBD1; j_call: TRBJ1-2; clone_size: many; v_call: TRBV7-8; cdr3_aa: CASSQGQGANYGYTF; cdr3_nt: TGTGCCAGCAGCCAGGGACAGGGGGCTAACTATGGCTACACCTTC
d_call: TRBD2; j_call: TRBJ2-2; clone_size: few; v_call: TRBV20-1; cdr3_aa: CSARGASGANTGELFF; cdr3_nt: TGCAGTGCTCGTGGGGCTAGCGGGGCGAACACCGGGGAGCTGTTTTTT
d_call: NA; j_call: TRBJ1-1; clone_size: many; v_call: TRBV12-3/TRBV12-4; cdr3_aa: CASSTERDSGAFF; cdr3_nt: TGTGCCAGCAGCACTGAGAGGGACTCAGGGGCTTTCTTT
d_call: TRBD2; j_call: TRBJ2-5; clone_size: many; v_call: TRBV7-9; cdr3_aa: CASSLRLAGVQTQYF; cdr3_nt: TGTGCCAGCAGCTTACGGCTAGCGGGAGTCCAGACCCAGTACTTC
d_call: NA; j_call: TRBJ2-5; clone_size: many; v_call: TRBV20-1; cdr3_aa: CSAGGAQETQYF; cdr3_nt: TGCAGTGCTGGGGGGGCCCAAGAGACCCAGTACTTC
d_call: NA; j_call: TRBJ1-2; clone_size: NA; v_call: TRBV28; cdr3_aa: CASSAIGDYGYTF; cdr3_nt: TGTGCCAGCAGTGCAATTGGCGACTATGGCTACACCTTC
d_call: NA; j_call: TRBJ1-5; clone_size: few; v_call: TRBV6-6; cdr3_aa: CASTQQGADSNQPQHF; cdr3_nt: TGTGCCAGCACCCAACAGGGAGCGGACAGCAATCAGCCCCAGCATTTT
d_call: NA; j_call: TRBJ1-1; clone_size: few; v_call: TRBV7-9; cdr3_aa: CASSFKAGTEAFF; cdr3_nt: TGTGCCAGCAGCTTTAAAGCCGGCACTGAAGCTTTCTTT
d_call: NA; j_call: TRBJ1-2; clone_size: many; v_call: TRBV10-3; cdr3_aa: CAISEPILTDSKNGYTF; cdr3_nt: TGTGCCATCAGTGAGCCGATTCTTACGGACAGTAAGAATGGCTACACCTTC
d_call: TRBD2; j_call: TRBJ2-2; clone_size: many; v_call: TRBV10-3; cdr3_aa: CAISALAGGTNTGELFF; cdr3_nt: TGTGCCATCAGTGCCCTAGCGGGAGGGACTAACACCGGGGAGCTGTTTTTT
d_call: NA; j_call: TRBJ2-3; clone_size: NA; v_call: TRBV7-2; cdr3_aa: CASSPLARLGDTQYF; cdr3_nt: TGTGCCAGCAGCCCCCTGGCCAGGTTGGGAGATACGCAGTATTTT
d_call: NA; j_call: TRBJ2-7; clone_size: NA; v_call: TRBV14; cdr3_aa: CASSQVGGIFYEQYF; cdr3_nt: TGTGCCAGCAGCCAAGTGGGGGGAATATTCTACGAGCAGTACTTC
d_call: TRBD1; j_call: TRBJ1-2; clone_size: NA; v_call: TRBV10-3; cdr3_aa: CAISDDTTGNYGYTF; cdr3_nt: TGTGCCATCAGTGACGACACGACAGGGAACTATGGCTACACCTTC
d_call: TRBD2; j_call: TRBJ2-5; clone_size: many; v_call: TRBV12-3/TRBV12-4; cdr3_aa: CASSPLGLAETQYF; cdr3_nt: TGTGCCAGCAGTCCCCTTGGACTAGCCGAGACCCAGTACTTC
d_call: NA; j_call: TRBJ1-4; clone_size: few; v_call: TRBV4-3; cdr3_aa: CASSQDEKLFF; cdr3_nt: TGCGCCAGCAGCCAAGATGAAAAACTGTTTTTT
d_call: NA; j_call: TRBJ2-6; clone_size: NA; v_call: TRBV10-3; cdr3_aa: CAISSEGANVLTF; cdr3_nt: TGTGCCATCAGTTCCGAGGGGGCCAACGTCCTGACTTTC
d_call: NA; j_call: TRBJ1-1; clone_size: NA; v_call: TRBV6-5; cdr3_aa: CASSSPRSPGSDTEAFF; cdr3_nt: TGTGCCAGCAGTTCTCCCCGGAGTCCGGGATCGGACACTGAAGCTTTCTTT